This T cell receptor beta chain is from a study of blood T cell repertoires in COVID-19. Study in general: The United States, Italy and Spain provided the acute and convalescent COVID-19 samples. Sources were T cells, B-cell-depleted T cells, or PBMCs; the material itself was cDNA or gDNA.

As originally analysed: The assay estimated nucleated cells by amplifying reference gene primers. The table came from immunoSEQ multiplex PCR; TCRdb's copy has only in-frame clones and leaves some out. V, J and clone size were drawn from that table, and D and trimming were deduced from the DNA. Here the sample spans more than 60,000 clones, 82% being singletons. Sample: peripheral blood. This receptor was taken from a woman at least 80 years old with acute or convalescent COVID-19.

The DNA of the CDR3 is TGCGCCAGCAGCTCACAGGGGGGGGAGCAGTACTTC. The encoded protein is CASSSQGGEQYF. This sequence joins TRBV5-1 and TRBJ2-7, with D possibly TRBD1 on 8 matching bases. From germline, CDR1 is SGHRS and CDR2 YFSETQ. V was pared by 3 bases and J by 7 bases, with 11 bases between. This CDR3 spans 12 amino acids.